These 10 T cell receptor beta chains originate from one sample sequenced in a study of T cells in women clearing cervical HPV infection. TCRdb's table, derived via immunoSEQ multiplex PCR, lists solely in-frame clones and lacks some. This sample's table has about 30,000 clones. Material for sequencing was blood buffy coat. Source of these receptors: a woman between 18 and 75 years old with a cervical HPV16 infection that either progressed to CIN3+ or cleared (not recorded which).

The sequenced CDR3 bases are TGCAGTGCTAGACGGGGGACAGATACG. Amino acid sequence: CSARRGTDT. The full-length CDR3 reads as CSARRGTDTQYF. The chain couples TRBV20-1 to TRBJ2-3, with D possibly being TRBD2 (6 bases). The CDR3 end is not reached by the read, which stops 3 residues before it; the germline J gene fills it in. CDR3 size: 12 residues. The germline V gene encodes CDR1 DFQATT and CDR2 SNEGSKA (reference sequence). Trimming cost V 2 bases and J 3 bases, with 6 bases left between them.

With regard to this clone: Sequencing ends 3 residues short of the CDR3 end; the germline J gene provides the rest. The V and J genes are TRBV5-5 and TRBJ2-1; 7 bases are a match to TRBD2. The CDR3 consists of 15 residues. Trimming cost V 6 bases and J 7 bases; bases outside gene matches: 13. CDR1 SGHKS and CDR2 YYEKEE come from the germline V gene (reference sequence). This chain's CDR3 is CASTEAGVDWNEQFF. The part of the CDR3 DNA that was read is TGTGCCAGCACCGAGGCGGGGGTGGATTGGAATGAG.

A note on this clone: The read finishes 3 residues shy of the CDR3 end, and the germline J gene is used to complete it. The chain uses TRBV19 and TRBJ2-3; D may correspond to TRBD1 or TRBD2 (6 bases each). Trimming stripped 8 bases from V and 1 base from J, with 16 bases between. This CDR3 region has 15 residues. The germline gives CDR1 LNHDA, CDR2 SQIVND (reference sequence). CDR3 DNA (partial): TGTGCCAGTGTCCCCGGAGGGGGACGCACAGATACG. This gives the protein CASVPGGGRTDT. The whole CDR3 protein is CASVPGGGRTDTQYF.

The CDR3 DNA, read in part, is TGTGCCAGCAGTGAGGGAGGGACAATTAATGAAAAA. Residues: CASSEGGTINEK. The whole CDR3 is CASSEGGTINEKLFF. The gene calls are TRBV2 and TRBJ1-4, with a tentative D call TRBD1 (6 bases). The read finishes 3 residues shy of the CDR3 end, and the germline J gene is used to complete it. The CDR3 length is 15 residues. V lost 3 bases to trimming and J lost 4 bases, with 12 bases between them. Germline assignment: CDR1 SNHLY and CDR2 FYNNEI. The whole variable domain, filled in from reference TRBV2 and TRBJ1-4, reads EPEVTQTPSHQVTQMGQEVILRCVPISNHLYFYWYRQILGQKVEFLVSFYNNEISEKSEIFDDQFSVERPDGSNFTLKIRSTKLEDSAMYFCASSEGGTINEKLFFGSGTQLSVL.

For this clone: The read stops 3 residues short of the end of the CDR3; the missing end is completed from the germline J gene. V gene TRBV4-1 combines with J gene TRBJ2-5; 11 positions match TRBD1. Germline CDR1 MGHRA, CDR2 YSYEKL. The CDR3 extends over 16 amino acids. The junction had 6 bases not matched to a gene; V was cut back by 1 base and J by 5 bases. Partial CDR3 DNA: TGCGCCAGCAGCCAAGCCCGGACAGGGGGCCGCGAGACC. Translated, it gives CASSQARTGGRET. In full, the CDR3 is CASSQARTGGRETQYF.

As for this clone: The read ends 3 residues before the CDR3 terminus; that terminus is restored from the germline J gene. This sequence joins TRBV29-1 and TRBJ2-2; possibly TRBD1 for D (5 bases). Trimming took off 7 bases at V and 0 bases at J, with 12 bases between the two ends. This CDR3 is 14 amino acids long. The V gene's germline CDR1 is SQVTM and CDR2 ANQGSEA. The CDR3 DNA, read in part, is TGCAGCGCCGGACCAGGGACGAACACCGGGGAG. It codes for CSAGPGTNTGE. The complete CDR3 sequence is CSAGPGTNTGELFF.

On this clone: The sequence runs out 3 residues before the end of the CDR3; the remainder is reconstructed from the germline J gene. The V call is TRBV19, the J call TRBJ1-1; D may be TRBD1 (6 bases). CDR3 length: 13 residues. Germline V gene sequence: CDR1 LNHDA, CDR2 SQIVND (reference sequence). V was cut by 8 bases and J by 2 bases, with 12 bases left in between. This CDR3 is CASSQGTNTEAFF. The sequenced CDR3 bases are TGTGCCAGTTCACAGGGTACCAACACTGAA.

Concerning this clone: The CDR3 is cut off 3 residues early in the read; its end comes from the germline J gene. The chain uses TRBV29-1 and TRBJ2-1, with TRBD2 matching over 8 bases. This CDR3 has 16 residues. J lost 0 bases, V lost 4 bases, and 8 bases had no gene match. Germline CDR1 and CDR2: SQVTM and ANQGSEA. The CDR3 loop reads CSVVGFSGDSYNEQFF. The sequenced CDR3 bases are TGCAGCGTTGTTGGTTTTAGCGGGGACTCCTACAATGAG.

To note about this clone: Read data end 3 residues before the CDR3 end; the end is taken from the germline J gene. The rearrangement joins TRBV5-4 to TRBJ1-2; TRBD1 matches 7 bases. V lost 2 bases and J lost 7; bases outside the gene matches: 5. This CDR3 is 13 amino acids long. Germline assignment: CDR1 SGHNT and CDR2 YYREEE (reference sequence). Here the CDR3 reads CASSFDRERGYTF. The part of the CDR3 DNA that was read is TGTGCCAGCAGCTTCGACAGGGAACGTGGC.

Concerning this clone: The CDR3 goes on 3 residues after the read ends, and that part is filled in from the germline J gene. This chain uses TRBV2 with TRBJ1-4; 8 bases are shared with TRBD1. The junction had 5 bases not matched to a gene; V was cut back by 7 bases and J by 4 bases. CDR1 is SNHLY and CDR2 is FYNNEI in the germline V gene. The CDR3 covers 14 residues. The CDR3 protein is CASTRTGSNEKLFF. CDR3 DNA, as far as it was read: TGTGCCAGCACCCGGACAGGGAGTAATGAAAAA.